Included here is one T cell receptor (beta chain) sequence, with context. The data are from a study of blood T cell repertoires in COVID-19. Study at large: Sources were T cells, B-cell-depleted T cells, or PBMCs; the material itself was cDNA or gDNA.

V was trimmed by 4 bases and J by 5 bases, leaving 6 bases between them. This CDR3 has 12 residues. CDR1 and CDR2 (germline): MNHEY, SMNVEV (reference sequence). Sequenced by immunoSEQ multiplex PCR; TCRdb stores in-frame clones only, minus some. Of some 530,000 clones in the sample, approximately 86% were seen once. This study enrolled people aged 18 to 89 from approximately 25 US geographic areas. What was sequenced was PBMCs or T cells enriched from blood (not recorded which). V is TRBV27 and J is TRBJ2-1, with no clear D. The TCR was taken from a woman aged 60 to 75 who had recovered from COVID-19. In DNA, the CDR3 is TGTGCCAGCAGTTCGTTTAACAATGAGCAGTTCTTC. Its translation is CASSSFNNEQFF.